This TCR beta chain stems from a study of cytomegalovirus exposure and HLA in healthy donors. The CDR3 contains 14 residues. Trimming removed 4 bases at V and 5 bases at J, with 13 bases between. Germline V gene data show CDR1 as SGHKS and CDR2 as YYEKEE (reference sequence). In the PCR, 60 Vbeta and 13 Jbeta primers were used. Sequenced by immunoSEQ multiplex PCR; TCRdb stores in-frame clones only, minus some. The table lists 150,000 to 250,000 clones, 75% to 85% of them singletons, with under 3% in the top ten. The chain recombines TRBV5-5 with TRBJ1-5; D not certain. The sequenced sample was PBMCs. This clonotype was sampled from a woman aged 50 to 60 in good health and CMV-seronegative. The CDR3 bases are TGTGCCAGCAGCGCTATCCTGAGAGATCAGCCCCAGCATTTT. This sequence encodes CASSAILRDQPQHF.